This entry concerns a single T cell receptor beta chain. Unmatched junction bases numbered 15, after V lost 1 base and J lost 8 bases. Germline CDR1 and CDR2: SGDLS and YYNGEE. The CDR3 spans 17 residues. This entry is derived from a study of blood T cell repertoires in COVID-19. About the study: Collection of acute and convalescent COVID-19 samples took place in the United States, Italy and Spain. In each case, the material was cDNA or gDNA derived from T cells, B-cell-depleted T cells, or PBMCs.

Original analysis: Amplifying reference gene primers gave estimates of nucleated cell counts. Sequencing used immunoSEQ multiplex PCR; TCRdb keeps in-frame clones, though not all of them. V, J and clone size were drawn from that table, and D and trimming were deduced from the DNA. The table has about 74,000 clones, approximately 80% seen once. This TCR derives from a human donor in a cohort sampled during active COVID-19. The V and J genes are TRBV9 and TRBJ1-2; TRBD1 matches at 9 bases. Material: peripheral blood. The DNA for the CDR3 is TGTGCCAGCAGCGTACTGAGTGGACAGGGGTTTTTTCGGGGCTACACCTTC. Residues: CASSVLSGQGFFRGYTF.